The 6 T cell receptor beta chains in this list originate from one sample, sequenced in a study of Ad26.COV2.S vaccination and SARS-CoV-2 variants. TCRdb's table, derived via immunoSEQ multiplex PCR, lists solely in-frame clones and lacks some. Of 150,000 to 200,000 clones listed, roughly 87% are singletons. The specimen comprised peripheral blood, sampled after recovery from COVID-19. The receptor source for this set is a human donor who had recovered from COVID-19.

V and J are TRBV27 and TRBJ1-2; D remains ambiguous. Trimming pared 5 bases from V and 2 bases from J, leaving 9 bases between. The germline CDR1 and CDR2 sequences are MNHEY and SMNVEV (reference sequence). The CDR3 sequence is 13 residues long. CDR3 amino acids: CASSTRPNYGYTF. DNA for the CDR3: TGTGCCAGCAGTACGCGGCCGAACTATGGCTACACCTTC.

The J gene is TRBJ2-7, the V gene TRBV19; the D is unclear. The V end was cut by 10 bases, the J end by 5 bases, with 24 bases between. This CDR3 has 15 residues. CDR1 LNHDA and CDR2 SQIVND come from the germline V gene (reference sequence). Here the CDR3 reads CATTPAPFSYHEQYF. CDR3 in DNA: TGTGCCACTACCCCGGCCCCCTTCTCCTATCACGAGCAGTACTTC.

This clone has more than one count but fewer than ten. The chain is built from TRBV5-1 and TRBJ1-3; unclear D gene. The germline V and J ends were trimmed by 4 bases and 4 bases, with 12 bases remaining between them. Germline V CDR1 and CDR2: SGHRS, YFSETQ. The CDR3 loop spans 14 amino acids. The DNA of the CDR3 is TGCGCCAGCAGCCTTGTGGGGAACGGAAACACCATATATTTT. This codes for CASSLVGNGNTIYF.

The chain carries TRBV19 and TRBJ2-3; either TRBD1 or TRBD2 may supply D (5 bases each). Between the trimmed V and J ends, which lost 6 bases and 1 base, there was a span of 17 bases. The germline CDR1 and CDR2 sequences are LNHDA and SQIVND (reference sequence). The CDR3 loop spans 16 amino acids. CDR3 amino acids: CASSRYGTRGTDTQYF. The CDR3 bases are TGTGCCAGTAGCCGATACGGGACCCGGGGCACAGATACGCAGTATTTT.

The chain combines TRBV5-4 with TRBJ2-6; no definite D call. From germline, CDR1 is SGHNT and CDR2 YYREEE (reference sequence). Between the trimmed V and J ends, which lost 2 bases and 0 bases, there was a span of 12 bases. The CDR3 consists of 17 residues. This CDR3 reads CASSFGVPSSGANVLTF. For the CDR3, the DNA is TGTGCCAGCAGCTTTGGGGTTCCCTCCTCTGGGGCCAACGTCCTGACTTTC.

Only one count was recorded for this clone. The rearrangement links TRBV4-1 to TRBJ2-1, with D unresolved. V lost 1 base and J lost 2, with 3 bases in between. The germline gives CDR1 MGHRA, CDR2 YSYEKL. The CDR3 is 13 amino acids. The CDR3 loop reads CASSQGTYNEQFF. DNA of the CDR3: TGCGCCAGCAGCCAAGGAACCTACAATGAGCAGTTCTTC.